The 14 T cell receptor beta chains below come from one sample, sequenced in a study of early T cells in non-severe SARS-CoV-2 infection. From the 5' RACE reads, TCRdb called clonotypes with MiXCR, one entry per CDR3 protein. This table holds about 71,000 distinct CDR3 sequences, around 12% found once. The source material was whole blood, sampled at baseline. The source of these receptors is an adult who was a healthcare worker with PCR-confirmed SARS-CoV-2 infection or an uninfected control (not recorded which).

This clonotype was counted many times. The chain is built from TRBV12-3 or TRBV12-4 and TRBJ1-1; D is perhaps TRBD1 (5 bases). The V gene lost 5 bases and the J gene lost 10 bases, with 17 bases spanning the gap. The CDR3 length is 13 residues. This chain's CDR3 is CASSPRGERGAFF. CDR3 nucleotide sequence: TGTGCCAGCAGTCCCCGGGGGGAGCGGGGAGCTTTCTTT.

The rearrangement links TRBV2 to TRBJ1-5; no firm D call. The germline V gene encodes CDR1 SNHLY and CDR2 FYNNEI. With 4 bases removed from V and 7 bases from J, the gap between germline ends came to 20 bases. This CDR3 region has 16 residues. The CDR3 sequence is CASSVQGSTLRQPQHF. For the CDR3, the DNA is TGTGCCAGCAGTGTCCAAGGGAGTACATTGCGACAGCCCCAGCATTTT.

A few counts support this clonotype. The chain uses TRBV11-2 and TRBJ2-7, with TRBD2 matching over 14 bases. The junction had 5 bases not matched to a gene; V was cut back by 5 bases and J by 5 bases. Per the germline V gene, CDR1 is SGHAT and CDR2 is FQNNGV. The CDR3 runs 15 residues. CDR3 in DNA: TGTGCCAGCAGCGGCAGACTAGCGGGGGGGCACGAGCAGTACTTC. This sequence encodes CASSGRLAGGHEQYF.

This sequence joins TRBV12-3 or TRBV12-4 and TRBJ1-1; D ambiguous. V shed 7 bases and J shed 0 bases, with 6 bases lying between them. The CDR3 covers 12 residues. The CDR3 spells CASNTLNTEAFF. The CDR3 DNA reads as TGTGCCAGCAACACCTTGAACACTGAAGCTTTCTTT.

The chain has TRBV3-1 and TRBJ2-7, with 8 bases matching TRBD2. Trimming took 0 bases from V and 2 from J; bases not matched to a gene: 9. CDR1 and CDR2 (germline): LGHDT, YNNKEL (reference sequence). This CDR3 region has 17 residues. The CDR3: CASSQDRRGGLTYEQYF. Here the CDR3 DNA reads TGTGCCAGCAGCCAAGACCGACGGGGGGGTTTAACCTACGAGCAGTACTTC.

Many counts were recorded for this clonotype. The J gene is TRBJ1-1, the V gene TRBV7-9; a weak D match, TRBD1 (5 bases). The CDR3 runs to 11 residues. V dropped 1 base and J dropped 13 bases, with 10 bases sitting between them. Germline CDR1 reads SEHNR; CDR2 reads FQNEAQ (reference sequence). CDR3 loop: CASSLGAQGFF. The CDR3 region has the DNA TGTGCCAGCAGCTTAGGAGCCCAGGGTTTCTTT.

The chain couples TRBV28 to TRBJ2-3, with D uncertain. Germline CDR1 MDHEN, CDR2 SYDVKM. The germline V and J ends were trimmed by 1 base and 1 base, with 3 bases remaining between them. The CDR3 is 13 amino acids. The CDR3 DNA follows: TGTGCCAGCAGTTTATCGGGCACAGATACGCAGTATTTT. It encodes CASSLSGTDTQYF.

This clonotype turned up a few times. V and J are TRBV7-9 and TRBJ2-1, with 7 bases matching TRBD2. Germline V gives CDR1 SEHNR, CDR2 FQNEAQ (reference sequence). Trimming took 4 bases from V and 8 from J; bases not matched to a gene: 11. This CDR3 has 15 residues. The CDR3 protein is CASSSTGLPVDEQFF. For the CDR3, the DNA is TGTGCCAGCAGCTCCACGGGACTACCGGTGGATGAGCAGTTCTTC.

This clonotype was recorded a few times. V is TRBV12-3 or TRBV12-4 and J is TRBJ2-1, with D uncertain. The CDR3 totals 11 residues. V was clipped by 5 bases and J by 15 bases, with 14 bases between them. The CDR3 region is CASSDGPIPFF. The CDR3 coding sequence is TGTGCCAGCAGTGATGGACCGATACCGTTCTTC.

This clonotype occurred a few times. In DNA, the CDR3 is TGCAGTGCAAGGCCCGGGGGGGGCGGGGCCAAAAACATTCAGTACTTC. Encoded protein: CSARPGGGGAKNIQYF. The chain links TRBV20-1 to TRBJ2-4, with 8 positions matching TRBD2. The CDR3 is 16 residues long. J lost 1 base, V lost 6 bases, and 11 bases had no gene match. Germline V gene lookup returns CDR1 DFQATT and CDR2 SNEGSKA (reference sequence).

CDR3 DNA sequence: TGTGCCAGCAGGGATGGGACAGCGAACACCGGGGAGCTGTTTTTT. Encoded protein: CASRDGTANTGELFF. This sequence joins TRBV2 and TRBJ2-2; 7 bases are shared with TRBD1. Germline V CDR1 and CDR2: SNHLY, FYNNEI. V was pared by 6 bases and J by 0 bases, with 4 bases of the junction left unmatched. This CDR3 is 15 amino acids long.

This chain connects TRBV15 to TRBJ1-5; no clear D. Looked up from germline, CDR1 is LNHNV and CDR2 is YYDKDF (reference sequence). Trimming removed 0 bases from V and 7 bases from J, with 16 bases in between. The CDR3 is 16 amino acids. CDR3 protein: CATSRDSRGIRQPQHF. The CDR3 DNA is TGTGCCACCAGCAGAGATTCCCGGGGTATTAGGCAGCCCCAGCATTTT.

This clonotype has a handful of counts. This chain connects TRBV27 to TRBJ1-5, with 7 bases identical to TRBD1. CDR1 is MNHEY and CDR2 is SMNVEV in the germline V gene (reference sequence). The CDR3 totals 16 residues. Trimming at V came to 5 bases and at J to 2 bases, leaving 9 bases not matched to a gene. The CDR3 loop reads CASSPIDRVRNQPQHF. For the CDR3, the DNA is TGTGCCAGCAGTCCAATTGACAGGGTACGCAATCAGCCCCAGCATTTT.

There are many counts of this clonotype. The chain links TRBV7-9 to TRBJ1-1, with D uncertain. This CDR3 is 11 amino acids long. Per germline, CDR1 SEHNR and CDR2 FQNEAQ (reference sequence). Trimming pared 5 bases from V and 4 bases from J, leaving 5 bases between. DNA of the CDR3: TGTGCCAGCAGCCCCGTCACTGAAGCTTTCTTT. Translating it yields CASSPVTEAFF. Based on the CDR3 plus reference TRBV7-9 and TRBJ1-1, the full variable domain is DTGVSQNPRHKITKRGQNVTFRCDPISEHNRLYWYRQTLGQGPEFLTYFQNEAQLEKSRLLSDRFSAERPKGSFSTLEIQRTEQGDSAMYLCASSPVTEAFFGQGTRLTVV.